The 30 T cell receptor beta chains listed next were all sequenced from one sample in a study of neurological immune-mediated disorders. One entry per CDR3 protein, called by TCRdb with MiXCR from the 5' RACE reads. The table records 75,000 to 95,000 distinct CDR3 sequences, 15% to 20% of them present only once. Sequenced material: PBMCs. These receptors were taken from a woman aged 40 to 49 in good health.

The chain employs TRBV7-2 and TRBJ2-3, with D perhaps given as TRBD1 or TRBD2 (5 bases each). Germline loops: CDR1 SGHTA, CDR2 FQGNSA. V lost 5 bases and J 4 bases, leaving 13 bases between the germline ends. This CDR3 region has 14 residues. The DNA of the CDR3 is TGTGCCAGCAGCATCGGGACCGCTTCAGATACGCAGTATTTT. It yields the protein CASSIGTASDTQYF.

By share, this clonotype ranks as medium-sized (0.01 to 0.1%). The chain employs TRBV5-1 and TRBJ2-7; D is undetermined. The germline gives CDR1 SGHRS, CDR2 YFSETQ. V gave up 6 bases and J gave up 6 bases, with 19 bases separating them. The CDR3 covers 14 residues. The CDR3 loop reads CASKSTPDSREQYV. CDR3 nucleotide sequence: TGCGCCAGCAAATCCACCCCCGACTCCCGCGAGCAGTACGTC.

The CDR3 bases are TGTGCCAGCGGGGGTGACGCTGAAGCTTTCTTT. Amino acid sequence: CASGGDAEAFF. The chain recombines TRBV12-3 or TRBV12-4 with TRBJ1-1; D might be TRBD1 (5 bases). The CDR3 consists of 11 residues. V shed 8 bases and J shed 6 bases, with 10 bases lying between them.

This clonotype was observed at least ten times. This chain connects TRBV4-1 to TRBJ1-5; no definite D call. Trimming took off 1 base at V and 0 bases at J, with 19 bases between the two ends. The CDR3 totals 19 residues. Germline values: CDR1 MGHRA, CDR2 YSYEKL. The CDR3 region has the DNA TGCGCCAGCAGCCAAGGGCCCCGAGGCAGCAAAAATAGCAATCAGCCCCAGCATTTT. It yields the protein CASSQGPRGSKNSNQPQHF.

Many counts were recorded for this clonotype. CDR3 sequence: CASSSSGGGFSSYEQYV. CDR3 sequence (DNA): TGTGCCAGCAGCTCTAGTGGCGGGGGCTTTAGCTCCTACGAGCAGTACGTC. The chain has TRBV11-2 and TRBJ2-7; possible D gene TRBD2, 7 bases. CDR1 is SGHAT, CDR2 FQNNGV, per germline. The CDR3 extends over 17 amino acids. V shed 4 bases and J shed 0 bases, with 19 bases lying between them.

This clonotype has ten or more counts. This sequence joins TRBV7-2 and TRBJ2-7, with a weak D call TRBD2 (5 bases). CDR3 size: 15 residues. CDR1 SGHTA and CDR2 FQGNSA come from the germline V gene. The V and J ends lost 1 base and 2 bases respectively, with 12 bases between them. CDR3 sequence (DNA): TGTGCCAGCAGCTTAGAACTCGGGGTGACCTACGAGCAGTACTTC. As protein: CASSLELGVTYEQYF.

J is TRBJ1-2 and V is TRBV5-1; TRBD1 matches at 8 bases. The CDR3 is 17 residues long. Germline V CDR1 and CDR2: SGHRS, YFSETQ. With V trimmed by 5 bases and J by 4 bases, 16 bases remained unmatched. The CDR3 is CASRELDRQGLLYGYTF. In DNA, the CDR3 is TGCGCCAGCAGGGAATTGGACAGACAGGGGCTCCTCTATGGCTACACCTTC.

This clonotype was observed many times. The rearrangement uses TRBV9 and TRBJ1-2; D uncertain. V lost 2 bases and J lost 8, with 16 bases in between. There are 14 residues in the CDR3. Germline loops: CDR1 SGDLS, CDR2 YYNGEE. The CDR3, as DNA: TGTGCCAGCAGCGTGGCCGGCGATCGGATAGGCTACACCTTC. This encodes CASSVAGDRIGYTF.

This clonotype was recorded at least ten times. Here the CDR3 DNA reads TGTGCCAGCAGAGGAGGGGACCGGCAGTTCTTC. Its translation: CASRGGDRQFF. V gene TRBV25-1 combines with J gene TRBJ2-1, with TRBD2 as a possible D gene (6 bases). Trimming removed 6 bases at V and 12 bases at J, with 12 bases between. CDR3 size: 11 residues. Germline values: CDR1 MGHDK, CDR2 SYGVNS.

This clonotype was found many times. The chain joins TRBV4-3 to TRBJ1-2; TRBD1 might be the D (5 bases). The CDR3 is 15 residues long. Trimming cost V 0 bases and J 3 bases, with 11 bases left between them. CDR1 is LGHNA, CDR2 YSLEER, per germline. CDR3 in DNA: TGCGCCAGCAGCCAAGATCGCGGGGGGGACTATGGCTACACCTTC. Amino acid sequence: CASSQDRGGDYGYTF.

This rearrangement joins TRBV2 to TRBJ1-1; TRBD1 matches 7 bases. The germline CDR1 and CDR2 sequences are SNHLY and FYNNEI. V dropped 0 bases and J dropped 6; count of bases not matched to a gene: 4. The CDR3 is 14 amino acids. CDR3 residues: CASSEARGGAEAFF. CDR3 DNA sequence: TGTGCCAGCAGTGAAGCCAGGGGGGGGGCTGAAGCTTTCTTT.

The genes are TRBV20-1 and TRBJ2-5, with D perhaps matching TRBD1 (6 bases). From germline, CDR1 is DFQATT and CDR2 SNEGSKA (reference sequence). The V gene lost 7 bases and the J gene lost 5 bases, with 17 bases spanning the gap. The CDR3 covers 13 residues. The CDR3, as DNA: TGCAGTGGCGAGGGTGAAGGGGGTGAGACCCAGTACTTC. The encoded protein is CSGEGEGGETQYF.

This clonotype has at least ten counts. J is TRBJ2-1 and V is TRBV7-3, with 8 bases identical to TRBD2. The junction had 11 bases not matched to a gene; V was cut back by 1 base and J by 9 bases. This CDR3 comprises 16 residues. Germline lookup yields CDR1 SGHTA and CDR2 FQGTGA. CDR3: CASSLNPGGPNREQFF. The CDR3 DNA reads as TGTGCCAGCAGCTTAAATCCGGGGGGGCCGAATCGTGAGCAGTTCTTC.

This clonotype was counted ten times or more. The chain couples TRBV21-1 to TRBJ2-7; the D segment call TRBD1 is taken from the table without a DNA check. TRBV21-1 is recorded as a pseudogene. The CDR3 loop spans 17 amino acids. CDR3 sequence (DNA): TGTGCCAGCAGTAGCAAATATAGGGGCTGCAGCTCCTACGAGCAGTACGTC. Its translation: CASSSKYRGCSSYEQYV.

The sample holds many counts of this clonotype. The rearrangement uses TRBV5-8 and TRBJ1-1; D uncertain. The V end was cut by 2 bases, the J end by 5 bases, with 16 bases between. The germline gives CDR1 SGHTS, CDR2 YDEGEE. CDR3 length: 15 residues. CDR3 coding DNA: TGTGCCAGCAGCTTTCGAACACCTCGGAGGACTGAAGCTTTCTTT. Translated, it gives CASSFRTPRRTEAFF.

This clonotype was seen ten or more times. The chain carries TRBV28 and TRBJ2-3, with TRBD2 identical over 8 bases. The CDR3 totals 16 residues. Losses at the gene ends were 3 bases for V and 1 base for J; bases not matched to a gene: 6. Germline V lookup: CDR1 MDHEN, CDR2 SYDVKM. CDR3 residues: CASSFSGVMGTDTQYF. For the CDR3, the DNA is TGTGCCAGCAGTTTTAGCGGGGTAATGGGCACAGATACGCAGTATTTT.

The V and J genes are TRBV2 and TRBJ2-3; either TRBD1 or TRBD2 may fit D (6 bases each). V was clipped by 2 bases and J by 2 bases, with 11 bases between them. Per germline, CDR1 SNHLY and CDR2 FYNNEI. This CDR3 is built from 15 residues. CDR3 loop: CASSERGTFTDTQYF. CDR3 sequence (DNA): TGTGCCAGCAGTGAAAGGGGGACTTTCACAGATACGCAGTATTTT. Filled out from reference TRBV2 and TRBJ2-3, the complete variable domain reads EPEVTQTPSHQVTQMGQEVILRCVPISNHLYFYWYRQILGQKVEFLVSFYNNEISEKSEIFDDQFSVERPDGSNFTLKIRSTKLEDSAMYFCASSERGTFTDTQYFGPGTRLTVL.

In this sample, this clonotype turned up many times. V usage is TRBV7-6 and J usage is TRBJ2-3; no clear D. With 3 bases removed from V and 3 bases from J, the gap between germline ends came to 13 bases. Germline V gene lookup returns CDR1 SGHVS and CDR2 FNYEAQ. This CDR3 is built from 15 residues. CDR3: CASSLANLPTDTQYF. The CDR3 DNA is TGTGCCAGCAGCTTGGCTAATTTACCGACAGATACGCAGTATTTT.

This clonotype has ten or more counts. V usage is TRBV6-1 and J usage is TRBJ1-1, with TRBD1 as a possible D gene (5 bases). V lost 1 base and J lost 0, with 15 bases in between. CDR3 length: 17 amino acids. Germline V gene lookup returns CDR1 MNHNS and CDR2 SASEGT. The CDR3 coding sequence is TGTGCCAGCAGTGAAGTTGTCGTGGGGGTTATGAACACTGAAGCTTTCTTT. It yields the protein CASSEVVVGVMNTEAFF.

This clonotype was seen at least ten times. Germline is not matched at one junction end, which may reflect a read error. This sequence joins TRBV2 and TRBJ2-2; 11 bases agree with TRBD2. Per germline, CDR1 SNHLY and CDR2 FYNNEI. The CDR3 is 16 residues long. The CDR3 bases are TGTGCCAGCAGTGGTAGCGGGGGGGCGGGCACCGGGGAGCTGGTTTTT. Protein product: CASSGSGGAGTGELVF. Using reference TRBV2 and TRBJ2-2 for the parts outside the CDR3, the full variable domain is EPEVTQTPSHQVTQMGQEVILRCVPISNHLYFYWYRQILGQKVEFLVSFYNNEISEKSEIFDDQFSVERPDGSNFTLKIRSTKLEDSAMYFCASSGSGGAGTGELVFGEGSRLTVL.

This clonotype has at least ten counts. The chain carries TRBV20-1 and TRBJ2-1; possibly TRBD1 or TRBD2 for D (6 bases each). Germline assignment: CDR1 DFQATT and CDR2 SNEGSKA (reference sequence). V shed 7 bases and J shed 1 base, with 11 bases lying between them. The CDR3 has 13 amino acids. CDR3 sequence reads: CSGRGGSYNEQFF. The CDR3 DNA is TGCAGTGGGCGAGGGGGGTCCTACAATGAGCAGTTCTTC.

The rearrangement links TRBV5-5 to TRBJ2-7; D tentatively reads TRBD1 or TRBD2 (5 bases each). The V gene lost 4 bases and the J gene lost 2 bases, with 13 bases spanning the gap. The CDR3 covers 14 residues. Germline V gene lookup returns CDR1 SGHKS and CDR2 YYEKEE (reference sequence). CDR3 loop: CASSERRDPYEQYF. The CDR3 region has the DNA TGTGCCAGCAGCGAACGTAGGGACCCCTACGAGCAGTACTTC.

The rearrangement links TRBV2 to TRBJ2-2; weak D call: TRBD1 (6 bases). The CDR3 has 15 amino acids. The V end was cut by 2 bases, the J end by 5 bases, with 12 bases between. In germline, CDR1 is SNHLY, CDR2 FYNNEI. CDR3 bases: TGTGCCAGCAGTGAATGGGGACAACAGACCGGGGAGCTGTTTTTT. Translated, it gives CASSEWGQQTGELFF.

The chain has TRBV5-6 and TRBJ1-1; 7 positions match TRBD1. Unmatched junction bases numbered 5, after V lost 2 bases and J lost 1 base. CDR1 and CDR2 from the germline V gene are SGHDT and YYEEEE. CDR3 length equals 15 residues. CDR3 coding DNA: TGTGCCAGCAGCTTAGGGGGCTTTACGAACACTGAAGCTTTCTTT. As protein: CASSLGGFTNTEAFF.

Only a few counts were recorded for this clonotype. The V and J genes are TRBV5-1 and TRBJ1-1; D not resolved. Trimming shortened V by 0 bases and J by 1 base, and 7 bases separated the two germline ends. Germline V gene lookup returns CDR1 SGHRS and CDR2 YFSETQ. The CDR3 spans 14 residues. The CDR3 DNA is TGCGCCAGCAGCTTGGCCGCAGCGAACACTGAAGCTTTCTTT. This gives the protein CASSLAAANTEAFF. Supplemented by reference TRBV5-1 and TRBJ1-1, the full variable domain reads KAGVTQTPRYLIKTRGQQVTLSCSPISGHRSVSWYQQTPGQGLQFLFEYFSETQRNKGNFPGRFSGRQFSNSRSEMNVSTLELGDSALYLCASSLAAANTEAFFGQGTRLTVV.

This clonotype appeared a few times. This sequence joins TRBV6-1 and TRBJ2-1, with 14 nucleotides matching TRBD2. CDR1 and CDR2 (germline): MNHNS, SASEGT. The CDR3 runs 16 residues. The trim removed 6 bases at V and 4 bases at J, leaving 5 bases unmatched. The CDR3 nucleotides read TGTGCCAGCAGCCGGACTAGCGGGGGGACGTACAATGAGCAGTTCTTC. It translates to CASSRTSGGTYNEQFF.

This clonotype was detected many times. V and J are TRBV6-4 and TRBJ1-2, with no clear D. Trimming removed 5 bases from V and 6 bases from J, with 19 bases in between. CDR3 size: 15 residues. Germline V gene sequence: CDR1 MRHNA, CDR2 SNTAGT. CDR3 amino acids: CASSRTPSRTHGYTF. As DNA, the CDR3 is TGTGCCAGCAGTAGAACACCTTCCCGGACCCATGGCTACACCTTC.

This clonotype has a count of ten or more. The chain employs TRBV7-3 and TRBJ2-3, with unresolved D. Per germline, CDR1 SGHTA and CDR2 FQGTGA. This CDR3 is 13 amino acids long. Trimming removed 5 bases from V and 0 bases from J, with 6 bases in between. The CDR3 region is CASSTASTDTQYF. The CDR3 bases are TGTGCCAGCAGCACCGCTAGCACAGATACGCAGTATTTT.

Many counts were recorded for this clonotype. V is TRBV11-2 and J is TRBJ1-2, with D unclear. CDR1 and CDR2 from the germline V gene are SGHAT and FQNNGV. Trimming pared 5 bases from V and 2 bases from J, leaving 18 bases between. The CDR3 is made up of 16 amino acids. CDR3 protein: CASSPRMLGGNYGYTF. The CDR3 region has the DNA TGTGCCAGCAGCCCCCGAATGTTGGGCGGAAACTATGGCTACACCTTC.

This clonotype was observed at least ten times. This CDR3 is CASSNPAGGTGELFF. CDR3 nucleotide sequence: TGTGCCAGCAGCAACCCGGCCGGTGGCACCGGGGAGCTGTTTTTT. The V gene is TRBV6-2 or TRBV6-3, the J gene TRBJ2-2; unclear D gene. Trimming cost V 6 bases and J 4 bases, with 15 bases left between them. Germline values: CDR1 MNHEY, CDR2 SVGEGT. The CDR3 spans 15 residues.